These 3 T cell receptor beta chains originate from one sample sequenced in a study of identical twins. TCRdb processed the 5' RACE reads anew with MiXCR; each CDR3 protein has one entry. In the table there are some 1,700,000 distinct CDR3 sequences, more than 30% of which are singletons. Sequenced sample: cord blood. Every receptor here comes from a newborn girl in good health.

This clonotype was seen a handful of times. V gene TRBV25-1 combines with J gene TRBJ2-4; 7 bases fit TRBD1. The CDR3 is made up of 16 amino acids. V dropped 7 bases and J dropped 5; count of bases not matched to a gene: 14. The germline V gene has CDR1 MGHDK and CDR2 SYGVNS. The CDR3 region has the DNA TGTGCCAGCACCGTAAAGGGGGCCAAGGGCCAAAACATTCAGTACTTC. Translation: CASTVKGAKGQNIQYF.

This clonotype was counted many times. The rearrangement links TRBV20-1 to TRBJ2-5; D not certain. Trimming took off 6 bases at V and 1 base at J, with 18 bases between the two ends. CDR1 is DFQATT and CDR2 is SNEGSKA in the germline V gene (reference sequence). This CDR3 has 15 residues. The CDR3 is CSADPSPEFQETQYF. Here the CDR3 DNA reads TGCAGTGCCGATCCCTCACCCGAATTCCAAGAGACCCAGTACTTC.

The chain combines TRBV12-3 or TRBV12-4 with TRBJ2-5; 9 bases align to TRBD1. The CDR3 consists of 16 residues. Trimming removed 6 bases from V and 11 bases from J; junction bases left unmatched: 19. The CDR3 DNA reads TGTGCCAGCAGGCAAACACACAGGGGGCCCTACAATGAGCAGTACTTC. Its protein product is CASRQTHRGPYNEQYF.